The 7 T cell receptor beta chains in this list originate from one sample, sequenced in a study of PD-1 blockade in classical Hodgkin lymphoma. Time point specified: cycle 4 day 1 (C4D1), after around six weeks of nivolumab. Each patient relapsed following autologous stem cell transplantation, and prior brentuximab vedotin exposure differed. After thawing, PBMCs were subjected to magnetic negative selection to isolate CD8+ T cells. Using immunoSEQ multiplex PCR, the repertoire was profiled, and TCRdb retains in-frame clones only, with some absent. The sample has a few thousand clones, roughly 77% seen once. This specimen was CD8+ T cells from blood, taken before the fourth cycle of nivolumab. The receptors shown here come from a human donor with classical Hodgkin lymphoma.

This chain uses TRBV19 with TRBJ2-6, with D hard to call. The germline V gene encodes CDR1 LNHDA and CDR2 SQIVND (reference sequence). The CDR3 totals 12 residues. Trimming cost V 8 bases and J 11 bases, with 13 bases left between them. The CDR3 DNA reads TGTGCCAGTGTCGGCTTTAGGGACGTCCTGACTTTC. This sequence encodes CASVGFRDVLTF.

The chain links TRBV23-1 to TRBJ1-4, with D perhaps TRBD1 (5 bases). TRBV23-1 is annotated as an ORF whose role is uncertain. The CDR3 is 18 residues long. Trimming cost V 2 bases and J 1 base, with 17 bases left between them. The CDR3 coding sequence is TGCGCCAGCAGTCAACGGTATCTCAGGGAGGAAACTAATGAAAAACTGTTTTTT. Residues: CASSQRYLREETNEKLFF.

V usage is TRBV19 and J usage is TRBJ2-1; D remains ambiguous. Germline V gives CDR1 LNHDA, CDR2 SQIVND (reference sequence). CDR3 length: 11 amino acids. V gave up 2 bases and J gave up 8 bases, with 4 bases separating them. CDR3: CASSIPDEQFF. The CDR3 bases are TGTGCCAGTAGTATACCCGATGAGCAGTTCTTC.

For the CDR3, the DNA is TGTGCCAGTAGTATGACTGCATCCTACAATGAGCAGTTCTTC. It encodes CASSMTASYNEQFF. The chain has TRBV19 and TRBJ2-1; D unclear. V shed 3 bases and J shed 1 base, with 7 bases lying between them. The germline V gene has CDR1 LNHDA and CDR2 SQIVND (reference sequence). CDR3 size: 14 residues.

This clone was seen a handful of times. The chain recombines TRBV7-9 with TRBJ2-7; D not resolved. CDR1 is SEHNR, CDR2 FQNEAQ, per germline (reference sequence). This CDR3 has 12 amino acids. Between the trimmed V and J ends, which lost 2 bases and 4 bases, there was a span of 6 bases. The CDR3 here is CASSLKSYEQYF. The DNA for the CDR3 is TGTGCCAGCAGCTTAAAAAGTTACGAGCAGTACTTC. The full variable domain, its missing parts supplied by reference TRBV7-9 and TRBJ2-7, is DTGVSQNPRHKITKRGQNVTFRCDPISEHNRLYWYRQTLGQGPEFLTYFQNEAQLEKSRLLSDRFSAERPKGSFSTLEIQRTEQGDSAMYLCASSLKSYEQYFGPGTRLTVT.

This chain links TRBV11-2 with TRBJ2-5; D is possibly TRBD1 (6 bases). TRBJ2-7 explains the end of the DNA better; the J call may be wrong. The germline V gene has CDR1 SGHAT and CDR2 FQNNGV. The CDR3 spans 15 residues. The chain's CDR3 is CASSLVAQGSYEQYF. As DNA, the CDR3 is TGTGCCAGCAGCTTAGTTGCTCAGGGGAGCTACGAGCAGTACTTC.

This clone has a handful of counts. The rearrangement links TRBV7-9 to TRBJ2-7; 13 bases are a match to TRBD2. Germline loops: CDR1 SEHNR, CDR2 FQNEAQ (reference sequence). With 1 base clipped from V and 3 bases from J, the junction kept 6 bases outside the gene matches. The CDR3 sequence is 17 residues long. The CDR3 DNA is TGTGCCAGCAGCTTAGACAGGACTAGCGGGAGACTCTACGAGCAGTACTTC. It codes for CASSLDRTSGRLYEQYF. Full variable domain (rest looked up from reference TRBV7-9 and TRBJ2-7): DTGVSQNPRHKITKRGQNVTFRCDPISEHNRLYWYRQTLGQGPEFLTYFQNEAQLEKSRLLSDRFSAERPKGSFSTLEIQRTEQGDSAMYLCASSLDRTSGRLYEQYFGPGTRLTVT.